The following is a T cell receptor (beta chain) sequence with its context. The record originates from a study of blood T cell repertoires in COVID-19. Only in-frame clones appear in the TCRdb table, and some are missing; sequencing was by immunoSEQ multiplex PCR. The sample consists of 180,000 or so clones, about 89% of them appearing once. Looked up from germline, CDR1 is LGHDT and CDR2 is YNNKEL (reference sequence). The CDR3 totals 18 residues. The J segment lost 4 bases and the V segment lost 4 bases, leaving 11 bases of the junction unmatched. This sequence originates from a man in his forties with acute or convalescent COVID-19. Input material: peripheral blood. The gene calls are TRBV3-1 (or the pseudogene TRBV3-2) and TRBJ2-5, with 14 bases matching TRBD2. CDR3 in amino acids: CASSPRTSGGRNLETQYF. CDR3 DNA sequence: TGTGCCAGCAGCCCACGGACTAGCGGGGGGAGAAACCTAGAGACCCAGTACTTC.